This T cell receptor (beta chain) was sequenced during a study of tumor and adjacent non-tumor tissue in lung cancer. On the study more broadly: The patients, approximately nine men and 4 or 5 women, were roughly 30 to 80 with stage I to III disease.

With respect to this clonotype: The junction departs from germline at one end; a sequencing error may be responsible.

The library came from three nested PCR rounds adapted from ARM-PCR protocols. Using its own MiXCR run on the multiplex PCR reads, TCRdb lists one record per CDR3 protein. Counted here are 200,000 to 250,000 distinct CDR3 sequences, about two thirds occurring once; the ten biggest clones make up roughly a quarter. RNA was extracted from bulk tissue without any cell sorting. Germline CDR1 is MNHNS and CDR2 is SASEGT. The CDR3 is 15 residues long. The genes are TRBV6-1 and TRBJ2-6; maybe TRBD1 (5 bases). The sequenced sample consisted of lung tumor tissue. The source is a man in his 60s with non-small cell lung cancer. For the CDR3, the DNA is TGTGCCAACAGAGACTCGAGTTCTGGGGCCAACGTCCTAACTTTC. Protein sequence: CANRDSSSGANVLTF.